The clone carrying this T cell receptor (beta chain) was counted only a few times. TCRdb's copy holds only in-frame clones and misses some; the assay was immunoSEQ multiplex PCR. The table includes about 200,000 clones, approximately 85% detected once. This sample stems from a study of blood T cell repertoires in COVID-19. The ends lost 0 bases at V and 5 bases at J; junction bases unmatched: 15. There are 18 residues in the CDR3. The V gene's germline CDR1 is SGHRS and CDR2 YFSETQ. Sequencing was done on a sample of peripheral blood. This TCR derives from a woman aged 45-60 years with active or convalescent COVID-19. The rearrangement links TRBV5-1 to TRBJ1-2; 8 bases agree with TRBD1. The CDR3 reads CASSLALKPGQAFYGYTF. The DNA for the CDR3 is TGCGCCAGCAGCTTGGCTCTAAAACCGGGACAGGCCTTTTATGGCTACACCTTC.